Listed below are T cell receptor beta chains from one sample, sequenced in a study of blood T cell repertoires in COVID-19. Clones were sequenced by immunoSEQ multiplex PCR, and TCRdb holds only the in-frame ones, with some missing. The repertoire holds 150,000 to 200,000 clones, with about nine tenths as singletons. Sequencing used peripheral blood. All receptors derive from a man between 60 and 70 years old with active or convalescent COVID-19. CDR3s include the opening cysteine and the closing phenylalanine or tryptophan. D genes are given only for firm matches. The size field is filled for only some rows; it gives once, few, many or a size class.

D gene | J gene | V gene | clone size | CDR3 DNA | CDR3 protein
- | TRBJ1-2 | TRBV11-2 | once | TGTGCCAGCAGCTTAGGGCCAGGGTGGTATGGCTACACCTTC | CASSLGPGWYGYTF
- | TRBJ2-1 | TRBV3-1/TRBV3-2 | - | TGTGCCAGCAGCCGTCTTAGCGGTCTCGACCGCAATGAGCAGTTCTTC | CASSRLSGLDRNEQFF
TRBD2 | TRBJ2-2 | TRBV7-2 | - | TGTGCCAGCAGCTGGTTGGGAGGGAGCACCGGGGAGCTGTTTTTT | CASSWLGGSTGELFF
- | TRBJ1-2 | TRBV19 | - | TGTGCCAGTAACGGCAGACTCTATGGCTACACCTTC | CASNGRLYGYTF
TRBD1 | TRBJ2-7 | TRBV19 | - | TGTGCCAGTGGGGAACAGGGGGCCTACGAGCAGTACTTC | CASGEQGAYEQYF
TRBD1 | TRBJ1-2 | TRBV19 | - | TGTGCCAGTAGTCTAGAATCGACAGGGCCTAACTATGGCTACACCTTC | CASSLESTGPNYGYTF
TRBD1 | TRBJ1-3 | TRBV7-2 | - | TGTGCCAGCAGCGGGGACAGGCTGGACACCATATATTTT | CASSGDRLDTIYF
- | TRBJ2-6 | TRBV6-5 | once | TGTGCCAGCATACAGGTCGCCTCTGGGGCCAACGTCCTGACTTTC | CASIQVASGANVLTF
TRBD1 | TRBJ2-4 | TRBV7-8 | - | TGTGCCAGCAGCTCAGGCCGACAGGGCCGCATAAACATTCAGTACTTC | CASSSGRQGRINIQYF
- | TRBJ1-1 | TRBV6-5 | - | TGTGCCAGCAGTTACTCGATTAAAGGGGGCACTGAAGCTTTCTTT | CASSYSIKGGTEAFF
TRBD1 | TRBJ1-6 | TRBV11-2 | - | TGTGCCAGCAGCTTAAAGGGGGCCAGGGTCTGGAATTCACCCCTCCACTTT | CASSLKGARVWNSPLHF
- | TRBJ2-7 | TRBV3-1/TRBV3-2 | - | TGTGCCAGCAGAAGAGGGGGGGGAGCGGTCTACGAGCAGTACTTC | CASRRGGGAVYEQYF
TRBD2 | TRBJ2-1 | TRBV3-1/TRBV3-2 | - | TGTGCCAGCAGCCCCCCGGGACTAGTTTCCTACAATGAGCAGTTCTTC | CASSPPGLVSYNEQFF
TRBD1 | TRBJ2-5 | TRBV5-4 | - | TGTGCCAGCAGCTCGGGGACAGAAGAGACCCAGTACTTC | CASSSGTEETQYF
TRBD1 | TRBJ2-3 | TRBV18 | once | TGTGCCAGCTCATCGACAGGGCCAAACACAGATACGCAGTATTTT | CASSSTGPNTDTQYF
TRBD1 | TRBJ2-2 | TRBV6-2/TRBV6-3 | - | TGTGCCAGCAGTAACACAGGGGGCGGTGGCACCGGGGAGCTGTTTTTT | CASSNTGGGGTGELFF
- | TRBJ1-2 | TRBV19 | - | TGTGCCAGTAGTCCCCAGGAGGGGCACTATGGCTACACCTTC | CASSPQEGHYGYTF
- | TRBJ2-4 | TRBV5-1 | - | TGCGCCAGCAGCTTGGTCACAGGTCTAGCCAAAAACATTCAGTACTTC | CASSLVTGLAKNIQYF
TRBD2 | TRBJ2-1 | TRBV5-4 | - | TGTGCCAGCAGCGGCGGGGGGATCTACAGTGAGCAGTTCTTC | CASSGGGIYSEQFF
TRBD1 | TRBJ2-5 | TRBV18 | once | TGTGCCAGCTCACCTCGGACAGGTCAGAGGGAGACCCAGTACTTC | CASSPRTGQRETQYF
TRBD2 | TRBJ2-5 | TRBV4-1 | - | TGCGCCAGCAGGGGACTAGCGGGGGGGCCGTTAGGTCAAGAGACCCAGTACTTC | CASRGLAGGPLGQETQYF
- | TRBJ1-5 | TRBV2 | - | TGTGCCAGCCGCTGGGACACCCGCAATCAGCCCCAGCATTTT | CASRWDTRNQPQHF
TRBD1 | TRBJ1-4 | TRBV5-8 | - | TGTGCCAGCAGCTTGAGTATGCGGACAGGAGTAAAGGGGGAAAAACTGTTTTTT | CASSLSMRTGVKGEKLFF
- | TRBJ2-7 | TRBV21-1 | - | TGTGCCAGGGATTACAGGGTTACTTTATCCTACGAGCAGTACTTC | CARDYRVTLSYEQYF
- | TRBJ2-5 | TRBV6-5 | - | TGTGCCAGCACTAAGGACAGGTCCAGCGGGGAGACCCAGTACTTC | CASTKDRSSGETQYF
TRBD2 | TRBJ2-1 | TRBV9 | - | TGTGCCAGCAGCGTAGATCCGGGACTAGCGGGAGGCCTCTCCTACAATGAGCAGTTCTTC | CASSVDPGLAGGLSYNEQFF
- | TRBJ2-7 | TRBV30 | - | TGTGCCCAAGCAGGGGGGTACGAGCAGTACTTC | CAQAGGYEQYF
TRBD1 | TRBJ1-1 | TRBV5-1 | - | TGCGCCAGCAGCGTACAGGGGCAACGGAACACTGAAGCTTTCTTT | CASSVQGQRNTEAFF
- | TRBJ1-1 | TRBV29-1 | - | TGCAGCGTCAACACTCGGGGCGGGGGCACTGAAGCTTTCTTT | CSVNTRGGGTEAFF
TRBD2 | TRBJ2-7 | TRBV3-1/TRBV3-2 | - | TGTGCCAGCAGCCGGACCGTGACTAGCGGTAGCTCCTACGAGCAGTACTTC | CASSRTVTSGSSYEQYF
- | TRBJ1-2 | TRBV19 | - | TGTGCCAGTAGTTTCCCTACCCCCGGGACTAACTATGGCTACACCTTC | CASSFPTPGTNYGYTF
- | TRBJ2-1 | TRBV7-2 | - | TGTGCCAGCAGCCGGGGTGAGGATGAGCAGTTCTTC | CASSRGEDEQFF
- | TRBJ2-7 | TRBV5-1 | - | TGCGCCAGCAGTCGTGAGTTCTCCTACGAGCAGTACTTC | CASSREFSYEQYF
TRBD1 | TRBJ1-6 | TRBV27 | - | TGTGCCAGCAGTTTTTCCCGTCAGGGGGGTGACGCCTCACCCCTCCACTTT | CASSFSRQGGDASPLHF
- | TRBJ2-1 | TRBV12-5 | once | TGTGCTAGTGGACCCGGGTATGGTGAGCAGTTCTTC | CASGPGYGEQFF
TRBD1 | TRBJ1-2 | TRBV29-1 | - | TGCAGCGTTGCGGGACAGGGGAACTATGGCTACACCTTC | CSVAGQGNYGYTF
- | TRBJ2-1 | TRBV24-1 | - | TGTGCCACCAGTGAAACCTCCAGCGGCTACAATGAGCAGTTCTTC | CATSETSSGYNEQFF
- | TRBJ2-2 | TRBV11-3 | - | TGTGCCAGCAGTTCCAGACTAGGGAACACCGGGGAGCTGTTTTTT | CASSSRLGNTGELFF
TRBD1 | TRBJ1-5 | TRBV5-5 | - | TGTGCCAGCAGGCCCGGGACAGGGAGCAATCAGCCCCAGCATTTT | CASRPGTGSNQPQHF
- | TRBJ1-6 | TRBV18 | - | TGTGCCAGCTCACCAGCGAGCTCCTATAATTCACCCCTCCACTTT | CASSPASSYNSPLHF
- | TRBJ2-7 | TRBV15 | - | TGTGCCAACATCTCCGGGACATGCTCCTACGAGCAGTACTTC | CANISGTCSYEQYF
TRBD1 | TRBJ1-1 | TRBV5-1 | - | TGCGCCAGCAGCTTGTTACCGGGGACAGGGACGGCGAACACTGAAGCTTTCTTT | CASSLLPGTGTANTEAFF
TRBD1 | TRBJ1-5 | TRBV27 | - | TGTGCCAGCAGTTTACCCCGTCCGGTCCAGGGGGCGCAGGGTCAGCCCCAGCATTTT | CASSLPRPVQGAQGQPQHF
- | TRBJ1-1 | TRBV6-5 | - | TGTGCCAGCAGTTACCAGGGCAACACTGAAGCTTTCTTT | CASSYQGNTEAFF
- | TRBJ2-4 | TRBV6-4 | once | TGTGCCAGCAGTGACTCTTCAGGGAAAAACATTCAGTACTTC | CASSDSSGKNIQYF
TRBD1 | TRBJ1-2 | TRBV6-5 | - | TGTGCCAGCACCCGAACAGGGGACTATGGCTACACCTTC | CASTRTGDYGYTF
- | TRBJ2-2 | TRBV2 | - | TGTGCCAGCAGGGGCAGCGGGGAGCTGTTTTTT | CASRGSGELFF
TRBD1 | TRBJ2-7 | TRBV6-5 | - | TGTGCCAGCAGTTACTCTTACAGGGGGCCCTACGAGCAGTACTTC | CASSYSYRGPYEQYF
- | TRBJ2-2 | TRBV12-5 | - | TGTGCTAGTGGTTTGGTATTCCCTGTGAACACCGGGGAGCTGTTTTTT | CASGLVFPVNTGELFF
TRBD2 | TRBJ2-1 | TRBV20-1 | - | TGCAGTGCTAGAGGGTCTAGCGGGAAGTTCTTC | CSARGSSGKFF
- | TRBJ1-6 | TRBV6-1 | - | TGTGCCAGCAGTGTAACCCCCCCGGACAGCGTTAATTCACCCCTCCACTTT | CASSVTPPDSVNSPLHF
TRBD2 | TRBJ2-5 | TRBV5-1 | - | TGCGCCAGCAGCAAAAGCGTACAAAGCGGGGGGGGCGATCAAGAGACCCAGTACTTC | CASSKSVQSGGGDQETQYF
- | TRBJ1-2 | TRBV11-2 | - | TGTGCCAGCAGCTTAACACAGGGCTATGGCTACACCTTC | CASSLTQGYGYTF
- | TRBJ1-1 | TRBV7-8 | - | TGTGCCAGCAGCCCCCGGACAGCGGGATTGAACACTGAAGCTTTCTTT | CASSPRTAGLNTEAFF
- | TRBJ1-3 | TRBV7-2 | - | TGTGCCAGCAGCTTAGTTCAGGGTCCTGGAAACACCATATATTTT | CASSLVQGPGNTIYF
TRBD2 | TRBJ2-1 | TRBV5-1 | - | TGCGCCAGCACCCAAGCGGGGGGGAGAAATGAGCAGTTCTTC | CASTQAGGRNEQFF
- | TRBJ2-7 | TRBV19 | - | TGTGCCAGTAGAACCGGGCCTACCGGGGCCTACGAGCAGTACTTC | CASRTGPTGAYEQYF
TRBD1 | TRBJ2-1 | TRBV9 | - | TGTGCCAGCAGCGGGACAGGGGGCTCCTACAATGAGCAGTTCTTC | CASSGTGGSYNEQFF
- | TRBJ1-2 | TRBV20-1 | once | TGCAGTGCTAGTCGGACGGGTACGGCCGGGAGGACCTATGGCTACACCTTC | CSASRTGTAGRTYGYTF